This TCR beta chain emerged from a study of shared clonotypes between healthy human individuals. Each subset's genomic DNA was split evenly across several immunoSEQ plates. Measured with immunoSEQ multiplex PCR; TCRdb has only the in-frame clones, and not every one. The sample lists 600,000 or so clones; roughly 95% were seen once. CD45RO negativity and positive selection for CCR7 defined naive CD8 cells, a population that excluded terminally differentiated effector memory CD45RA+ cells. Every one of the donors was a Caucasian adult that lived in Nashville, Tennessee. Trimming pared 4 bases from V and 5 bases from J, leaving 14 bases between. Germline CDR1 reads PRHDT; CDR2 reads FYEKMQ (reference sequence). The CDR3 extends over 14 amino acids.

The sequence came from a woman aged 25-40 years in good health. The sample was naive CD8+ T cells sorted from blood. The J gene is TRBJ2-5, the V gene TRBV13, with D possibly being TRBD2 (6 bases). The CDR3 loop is CASSSSGSTETQYF. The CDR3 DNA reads TGTGCCAGCAGCTCGTCCGGGAGTACGGAGACCCAGTACTTC.